What follows describes a single T cell receptor beta chain. This record belongs to a study of blood T cell repertoires in COVID-19. The J segment lost 8 bases and the V segment lost 5 bases, leaving 5 bases of the junction unmatched. The germline V gene encodes CDR1 MNHEY and CDR2 SVGAGI. The CDR3 spans 12 residues. Assay used: immunoSEQ multiplex PCR; TCRdb lists only in-frame clones, some missing. The table records 210,000 or so clones, 75% to 90% of them present only once. The TCR comes from a woman between 40 and 55 years old with acute or convalescent COVID-19. The sample comprised peripheral blood. The chain recombines TRBV6-5 with TRBJ1-1; 7 bases fit TRBD1. Here the CDR3 DNA reads TGTGCCAGCAGTAGGGAACAGGGGGAAGCTTTCTTT. This gives the protein CASSREQGEAFF.